Shown below are 15 T cell receptor beta chains from a single sample sequenced in a study of T cells in Graves' hyperthyroidism and ophthalmopathy. Using RNA transcripts as the source, TCR beta CDR3 regions were amplified. Primed by the HTBI set, a first-round RT-PCR was run on the TCR CDR3. MiXCR was run by TCRdb on the multiplex PCR reads, yielding one entry per CDR3 protein. The data show about 640,000 distinct CDR3 sequences, around 20% seen once. Sequences were obtained from blood. Every receptor here comes from a man aged 25-40 years with Graves' ophthalmopathy.

Regarding this clonotype: With a much larger clone just one base away, this may be a read error. This chain links TRBV7-2 with TRBJ1-5; D is undetermined. Germline assignment: CDR1 SGHTA and CDR2 FQGNSA. The CDR3 covers 15 residues. CDR3 loop: CAGSLAWRSNQPQHF. The CDR3 DNA follows: TGTGCCGGCAGCTTAGCGTGGAGAAGCAATCAGCCCCAGCATTTT.

The V gene is TRBV6-5, the J gene TRBJ2-4; 8 bases match TRBD1. The CDR3 is 15 residues long. Germline V gene lookup returns CDR1 MNHEY and CDR2 SVGAGI. The J segment lost 1 base and the V segment lost 5 bases, leaving 4 bases of the junction unmatched. Written as DNA, the CDR3 is TGTGCCAGCAGTCACAGGGGGACGGCCAAAAACATTCAGTACTTC. Translation gives CASSHRGTAKNIQYF.

The chain has TRBV20-1 and TRBJ2-1; D remains ambiguous. This CDR3 has 13 amino acids. In germline, CDR1 is DFQATT, CDR2 SNEGSKA (reference sequence). Deletions cut 5 bases from V and 1 base from J, with 9 bases between. CDR3 region: CSAQDWSYNEQFF. The CDR3 region has the DNA TGCAGTGCTCAAGACTGGTCCTACAATGAGCAGTTCTTC.

Of note for this clonotype: A much more abundant neighbour one base away suggests this may be a read error. This chain joins TRBV12-3 or TRBV12-4 and TRBJ2-5, with 9 bases identical to TRBD2. This CDR3 contains 15 residues. V shed 1 base and J 7 bases; nucleotides not matched to a gene: 7. The chain's CDR3 is CASSLGGRARGTQYF. CDR3 nucleotide sequence: TGTGCCAGCAGTTTAGGCGGGAGGGCCAGGGGGACCCAGTACTTC.

This clonotype showed up just a few times. This chain uses TRBV10-3 with TRBJ2-7, with D unresolved. The CDR3 contains 15 residues. Per the germline V gene, CDR1 is ENHRY and CDR2 is SYGVKD. Trimming cost V 5 bases and J 0 bases, with 14 bases left between them. CDR3 sequence: CAISPESGHSYEQYF. CDR3 DNA sequence: TGTGCCATCAGTCCCGAGTCGGGCCACTCCTACGAGCAGTACTTC.

On this clonotype: Germline and junction disagree at one end, which may indicate a read error. The V gene is TRBV5-5, the J gene TRBJ1-6, with D perhaps TRBD1 (5 bases). The CDR3 totals 16 residues. CDR1 is SGHKS and CDR2 is YYEKEE in the germline V gene (reference sequence). CDR3 residues: CASSLEMTAFNSPLHF. The CDR3 bases are TGTGCCAGCAGCTTGGAAATGACAGCCTTTAATTCTCCCCTCCACTTT.

This clonotype was detected only a few times. J is TRBJ2-1 and V is TRBV12-3 or TRBV12-4; 15 bases agree with TRBD2. The junction had 9 bases not matched to a gene; V was cut back by 6 bases and J by 9 bases. The CDR3 sequence is 16 residues long. This chain's CDR3 is CASSPWTSGRAGEQFF. The CDR3 DNA follows: TGTGCCAGCAGCCCCTGGACTAGCGGGAGGGCTGGTGAGCAGTTCTTC.

The gene calls are TRBV19 and TRBJ2-7; D is perhaps TRBD2 (5 bases). The CDR3 length is 16 residues. V was pared by 5 bases and J by 3 bases, with 20 bases between. Germline V gives CDR1 LNHDA, CDR2 SQIVND (reference sequence). For the CDR3, the DNA is TGTGCCAGTAGTCCTCGGGGAGCCACTACCCACTACGAGCAGTACTTC. Encoded protein: CASSPRGATTHYEQYF.

The chain links TRBV7-9 to TRBJ2-1; 9 bases are a match to TRBD1. CDR3 length equals 15 residues. Germline loops: CDR1 SEHNR, CDR2 FQNEAQ (reference sequence). The trim removed 6 bases at V and 7 bases at J, leaving 10 bases unmatched. The CDR3 coding sequence is TGTGCCAGCAGTTATCCGGGACAGGGTCAGAATGAGCAGTTCTTC. It specifies CASSYPGQGQNEQFF.

The genes are TRBV20-1 and TRBJ2-5; 14 bases are a match to TRBD2. CDR1 is DFQATT, CDR2 SNEGSKA, per germline (reference sequence). The CDR3 is 18 amino acids. V shed 6 bases, J shed 2 bases, and the junction held 14 bases outside the gene matches. CDR3 bases: TGCAGTGCCACTGGACTAGCGGGAGGTATCCTATCTCAAGAGACCCAGTACTTC. This encodes CSATGLAGGILSQETQYF.

The rearrangement links TRBV24-1 to TRBJ2-3; the match to TRBD2 covers 16 bases. J gave up 0 bases and V 7 bases, and 21 bases lay outside the gene matches. The CDR3 spans 23 residues. CDR1 KGHDR and CDR2 SFDVKD come from the germline V gene. The CDR3 DNA sequence: TGTGCCACCAGCTTCCCGGGACTAGCGGGAGGGCCCCGCGGATCCCCTAGCACAGATACGCAGTATTTT. Translated, it gives CATSFPGLAGGPRGSPSTDTQYF.

This clonotype has ten or more counts. The gene calls are TRBV28 and TRBJ2-4, with D possibly TRBD2 on 6 matching bases. V was pared by 5 bases and J by 6 bases, with 14 bases between. Germline loops: CDR1 MDHEN, CDR2 SYDVKM. This CDR3 is built from 14 residues. CDR3 in amino acids: CASSPGGVGNIQYF. CDR3 in DNA: TGTGCCAGCAGTCCGGGCGGGGTAGGAAACATTCAGTACTTC.

This chain uses TRBV20-1 with TRBJ2-7; 11 bases fit TRBD2. Germline-derived CDR1 and CDR2 are DFQATT and SNEGSKA (reference sequence). The CDR3 extends over 16 amino acids. Unmatched junction bases numbered 12, after V lost 5 bases and J lost 3 bases. This chain's CDR3 is CSAPTGTSGNHYEQYF. The CDR3 DNA follows: TGCAGTGCTCCTACCGGGACTAGCGGAAACCACTACGAGCAGTACTTC.

In this sample, this clonotype turned up a few times. The CDR3 nucleotides are TGCGCCAGCATGGGCCAGGGGGCCTACGAGCAGTACTTC. Encoded protein: CASMGQGAYEQYF. V gene TRBV5-1 combines with J gene TRBJ2-7, with TRBD1 matching over 7 bases. Trimming took 6 bases from V and 2 from J; bases not matched to a gene: 5. Germline-derived CDR1 and CDR2 are SGHRS and YFSETQ. This CDR3 has 13 residues.

The chain recombines TRBV7-9 with TRBJ2-5, with D possibly matching TRBD2 (5 bases). The V gene's germline CDR1 is SEHNR and CDR2 FQNEAQ (reference sequence). Trimming shortened V by 0 bases and J by 1 base, and 12 bases separated the two germline ends. The length of the CDR3 is 16 residues. CDR3 protein: CASSLAPPGGQETQYF. CDR3 nucleotides: TGTGCCAGCAGCTTAGCCCCGCCTGGAGGCCAAGAGACCCAGTACTTC.